A selection of T cell receptor beta chains follows, all from one sample in a study of vaccination effects on CD4 cells after COVID-19. Their cognate antigens are unknown. TCRdb's table, derived via immunoSEQ multiplex PCR, lists solely in-frame clones and lacks some. Among 20,000 to 25,000 clones, over 70% were seen once, and the ten largest hold over 7.5%. Sequences were derived from CD4+ T cells from PBMCs cultured with SARS-CoV-2 spike peptides, sampled after COVID-19 vaccination. The receptors were sampled from a human donor who received a COVID-19 vaccine. The CDR3 runs from the conserved cysteine through the conserved F or W. Fields, in order: CDR3 protein, J gene, V gene.

CDR3aa: CASSQDAGTGELFF
j_gene: TRBJ2-2
v_gene: TRBV14

CDR3aa: CASSIAGRQLNYGYTF
j_gene: TRBJ1-2
v_gene: TRBV19

CDR3aa: CASSRDRRTDTQYF
j_gene: TRBJ2-3
v_gene: TRBV3-1/TRBV3-2

CDR3aa: CASSITGPEIEKLFF
j_gene: TRBJ1-4
v_gene: TRBV6-5

CDR3aa: CAISESLRGIAEKLFF
j_gene: TRBJ1-4
v_gene: TRBV10-3

CDR3aa: CASSTTGGSDTEAFF
j_gene: TRBJ1-1
v_gene: TRBV5-1

CDR3aa: CSVQGQKNTEAFF
j_gene: TRBJ1-1
v_gene: TRBV29-1

CDR3aa: CASSFGEETQYF
j_gene: TRBJ2-5
v_gene: TRBV12-3/TRBV12-4

CDR3aa: CASSRLSGTFTEAFF
j_gene: TRBJ1-1
v_gene: TRBV6-5

CDR3aa: CASSLSAGTIGGYTF
j_gene: TRBJ1-2
v_gene: TRBV27

CDR3aa: CASSQDPSTEAFF
j_gene: TRBJ1-1
v_gene: TRBV4-2

CDR3aa: CASRGTSGANEQFF
j_gene: TRBJ2-1
v_gene: TRBV10-2

CDR3aa: CASSIGTGGEQYF
j_gene: TRBJ2-7
v_gene: TRBV11-2

CDR3aa: CASARRTATNYGYTF
j_gene: TRBJ1-2
v_gene: TRBV2